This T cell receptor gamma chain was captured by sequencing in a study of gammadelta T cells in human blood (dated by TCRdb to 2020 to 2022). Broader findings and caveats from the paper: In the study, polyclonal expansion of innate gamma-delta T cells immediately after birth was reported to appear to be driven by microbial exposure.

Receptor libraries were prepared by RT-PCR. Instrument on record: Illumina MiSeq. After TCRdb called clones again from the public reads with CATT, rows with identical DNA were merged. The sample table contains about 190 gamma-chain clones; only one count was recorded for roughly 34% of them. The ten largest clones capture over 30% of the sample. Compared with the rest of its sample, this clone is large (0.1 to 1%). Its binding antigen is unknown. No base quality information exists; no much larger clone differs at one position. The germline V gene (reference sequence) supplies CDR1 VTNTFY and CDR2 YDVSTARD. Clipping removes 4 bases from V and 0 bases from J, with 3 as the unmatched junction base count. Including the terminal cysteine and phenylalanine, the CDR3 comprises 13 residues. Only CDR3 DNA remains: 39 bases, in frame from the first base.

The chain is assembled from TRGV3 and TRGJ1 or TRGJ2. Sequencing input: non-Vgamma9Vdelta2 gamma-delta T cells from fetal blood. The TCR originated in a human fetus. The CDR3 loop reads CATWEGNYYKKLF. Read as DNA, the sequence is TGTGCCACCTGGGAGGGGAATTATTATAAGAAACTCTTT.